Only a few counts were recorded for the clone carrying this T cell receptor beta chain. Germline-derived CDR1 and CDR2 are LGHNT and FRNRAP. Trimming shortened V by 1 base and J by 1 base, and 5 bases separated the two germline ends. The CDR3 loop spans 13 amino acids. The record originates from a study of blood T cell repertoires in COVID-19. About the research overall: Whether acute or convalescent, the COVID-19 samples came from the United States, Italy and Spain. From T cells, B-cell-depleted T cells, or PBMCs came the material, which was cDNA or gDNA.

Original handling: Amplifying reference gene primers gave estimates of nucleated cell counts. Method: immunoSEQ multiplex PCR; TCRdb's copy keeps in-frame clones and lacks some. V and J calls and clone size are given by that table; D and trimming were obtained from the DNA. This sample yields roughly 310,000 clones, of which around 87% are seen a single time; 4% belongs to the top ten. The gene calls are TRBV12-5 and TRBJ2-7; D ambiguous. The sample comprised peripheral blood. The source is a woman in her fifties or sixties with active or convalescent COVID-19. CDR3 in amino acids: CASGLAGSYEQYF. The CDR3 DNA reads TGTGCTAGTGGTTTGGCCGGGTCCTACGAGCAGTACTTC. Full variable domain (missing parts from reference TRBV12-5 and TRBJ2-7): DARVTQTPRHKVTEMGQEVTMRCQPILGHNTVFWYRQTMMQGLELLAYFRNRAPLDDSGMPKDRFSAEMPDATLATLKIQPSEPRDSAVYFCASGLAGSYEQYFGPGTRLTVT.